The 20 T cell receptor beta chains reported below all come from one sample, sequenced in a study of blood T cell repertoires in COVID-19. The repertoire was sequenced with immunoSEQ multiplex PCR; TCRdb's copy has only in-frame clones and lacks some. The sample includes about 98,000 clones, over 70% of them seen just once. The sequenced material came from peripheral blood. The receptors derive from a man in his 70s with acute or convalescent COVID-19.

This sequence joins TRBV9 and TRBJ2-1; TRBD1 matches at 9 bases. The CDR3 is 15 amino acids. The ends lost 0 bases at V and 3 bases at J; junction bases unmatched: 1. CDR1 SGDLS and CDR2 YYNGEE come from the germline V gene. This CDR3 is CASSVGQGDYNEQFF. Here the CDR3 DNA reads TGTGCCAGCAGCGTAGGACAGGGGGACTACAATGAGCAGTTCTTC.

CDR3 DNA: TGTGCCAGCAGCCCTCAGGGAACTAATGAAAAACTGTTTTTT. It is translated as CASSPQGTNEKLFF. The genes are TRBV7-2 and TRBJ1-4; D is possibly TRBD1 (5 bases). Germline CDR1 is SGHTA and CDR2 is FQGNSA. The CDR3 covers 14 residues. V lost 5 bases and J lost 1, with 8 bases in between.

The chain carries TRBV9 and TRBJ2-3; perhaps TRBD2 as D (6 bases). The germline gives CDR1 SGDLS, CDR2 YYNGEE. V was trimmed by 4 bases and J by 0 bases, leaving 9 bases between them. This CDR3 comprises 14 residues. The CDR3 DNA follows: TGTGCCAGCAGCCCGGGACTGAGCACAGATACGCAGTATTTT. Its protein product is CASSPGLSTDTQYF. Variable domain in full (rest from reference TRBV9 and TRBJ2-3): DSGVTQTPKHLITATGQRVTLRCSPRSGDLSVYWYQQSLDQGLQFLIQYYNGEERAKGNILERFSAQQFPDLHSELNLSSLELGDSALYFCASSPGLSTDTQYFGPGTRLTVL.

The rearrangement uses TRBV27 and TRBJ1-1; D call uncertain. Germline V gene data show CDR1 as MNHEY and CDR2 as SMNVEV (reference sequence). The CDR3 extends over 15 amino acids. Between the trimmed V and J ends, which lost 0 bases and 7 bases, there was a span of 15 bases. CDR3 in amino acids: CASSLSGPSEGEAFF. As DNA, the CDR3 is TGTGCCAGCAGTTTATCGGGCCCCTCGGAAGGTGAAGCTTTCTTT.

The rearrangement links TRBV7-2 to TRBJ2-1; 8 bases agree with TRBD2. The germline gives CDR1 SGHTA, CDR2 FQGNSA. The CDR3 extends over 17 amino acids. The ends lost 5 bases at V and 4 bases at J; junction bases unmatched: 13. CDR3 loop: CASSIDGLAGKYNEQFF. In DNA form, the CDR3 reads TGTGCCAGCAGCATCGATGGACTAGCTGGAAAGTACAATGAGCAGTTCTTC.

The CDR3 sequence is CASSPTAPTGGVGNNQPQHF. The DNA of the CDR3 is TGTGCCAGCAGTCCCACCGCCCCGACAGGGGGCGTGGGGAACAATCAGCCCCAGCATTTT. The chain uses TRBV28 and TRBJ1-5; 10 bases line up with TRBD1. V trimming: 5 bases; J trimming: 3 bases; junction bases outside the gene matches: 19. The germline V gene encodes CDR1 MDHEN and CDR2 SYDVKM. The CDR3 is 20 residues long.

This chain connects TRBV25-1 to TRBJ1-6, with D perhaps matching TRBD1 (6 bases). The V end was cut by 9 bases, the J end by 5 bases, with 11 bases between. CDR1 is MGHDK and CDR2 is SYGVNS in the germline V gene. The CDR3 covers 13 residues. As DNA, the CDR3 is TGTGCCAGTTCCAAGGGGGATAATTCACCCCTCCACTTT. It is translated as CASSKGDNSPLHF.

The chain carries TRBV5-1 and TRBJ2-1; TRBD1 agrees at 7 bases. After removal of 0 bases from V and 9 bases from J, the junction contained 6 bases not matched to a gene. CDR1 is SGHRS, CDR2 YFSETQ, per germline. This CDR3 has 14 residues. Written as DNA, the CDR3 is TGCGCCAGCAGCTTGGAGGGGGCGCCGACTGAGCAGTTCTTC. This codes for CASSLEGAPTEQFF.

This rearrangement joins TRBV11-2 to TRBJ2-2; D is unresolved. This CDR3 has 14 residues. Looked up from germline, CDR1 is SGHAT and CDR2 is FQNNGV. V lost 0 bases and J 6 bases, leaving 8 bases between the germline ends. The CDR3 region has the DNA TGTGCCAGCAGCTTAGAGCGGCTCTCCGGGGAGCTGTTTTTT. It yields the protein CASSLERLSGELFF.

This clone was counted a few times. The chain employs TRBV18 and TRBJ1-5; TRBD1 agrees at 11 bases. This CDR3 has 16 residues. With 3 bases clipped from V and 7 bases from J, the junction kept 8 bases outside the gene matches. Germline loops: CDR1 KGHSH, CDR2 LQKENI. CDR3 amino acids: CASSPAGQGAGQPQHF. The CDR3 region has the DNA TGTGCCAGCTCACCCGCCGGACAGGGGGCAGGGCAGCCCCAGCATTTT.

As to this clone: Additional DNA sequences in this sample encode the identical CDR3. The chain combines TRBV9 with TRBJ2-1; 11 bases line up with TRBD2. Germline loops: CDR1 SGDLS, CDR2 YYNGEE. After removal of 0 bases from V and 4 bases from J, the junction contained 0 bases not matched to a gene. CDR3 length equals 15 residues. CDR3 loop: CASSVVAGGYNEQFF. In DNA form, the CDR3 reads TGTGCCAGCAGCGTAGTAGCGGGAGGGTACAATGAGCAGTTCTTC.

The CDR3 coding sequence is TGTGCCAGCAGTGCGACAGGGCCCTCCTACAATGAGCAGTTCTTC. It yields the protein CASSATGPSYNEQFF. V usage is TRBV25-1 and J usage is TRBJ2-1, with 7 nucleotides matching TRBD1. This CDR3 spans 15 amino acids. In germline, CDR1 is MGHDK, CDR2 SYGVNS. Trimming removed 4 bases from V and 0 bases from J; junction bases left unmatched: 3.

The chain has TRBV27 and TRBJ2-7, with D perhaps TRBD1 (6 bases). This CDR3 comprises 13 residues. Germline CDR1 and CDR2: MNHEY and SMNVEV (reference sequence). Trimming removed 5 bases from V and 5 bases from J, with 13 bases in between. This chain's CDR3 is CASSLRTEDEQYF. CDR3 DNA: TGTGCCAGCAGTCTTCGGACAGAGGACGAGCAGTACTTC.

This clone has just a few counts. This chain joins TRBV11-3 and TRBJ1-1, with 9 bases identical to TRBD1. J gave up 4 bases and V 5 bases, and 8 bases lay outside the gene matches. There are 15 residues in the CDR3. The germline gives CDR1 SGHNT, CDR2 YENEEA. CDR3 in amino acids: CASSPGQGAGTEAFF. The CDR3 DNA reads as TGTGCCAGCAGCCCGGGACAGGGAGCAGGCACTGAAGCTTTCTTT.

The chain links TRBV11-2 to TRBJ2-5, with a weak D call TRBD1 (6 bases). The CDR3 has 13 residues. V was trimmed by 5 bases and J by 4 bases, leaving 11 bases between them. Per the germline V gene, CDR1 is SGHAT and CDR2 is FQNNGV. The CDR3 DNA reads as TGTGCCAGCAGCCCAGGGGTCCGAGAGACCCAGTACTTC. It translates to CASSPGVRETQYF.

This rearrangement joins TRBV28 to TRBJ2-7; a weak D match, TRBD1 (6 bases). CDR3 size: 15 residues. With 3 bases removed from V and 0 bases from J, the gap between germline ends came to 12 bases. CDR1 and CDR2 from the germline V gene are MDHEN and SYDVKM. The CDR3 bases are TGTGCCAGCAGTTTCACGGGACACCTCTCCTACGAGCAGTACTTC. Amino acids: CASSFTGHLSYEQYF.

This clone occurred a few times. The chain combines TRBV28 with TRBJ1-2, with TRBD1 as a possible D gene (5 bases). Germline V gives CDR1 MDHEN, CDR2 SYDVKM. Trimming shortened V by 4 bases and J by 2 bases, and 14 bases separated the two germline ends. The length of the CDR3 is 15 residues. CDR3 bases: TGTGCCAGCAGTTCCCCCCTCGGGGGGAACTATGGCTACACCTTC. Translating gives CASSSPLGGNYGYTF.

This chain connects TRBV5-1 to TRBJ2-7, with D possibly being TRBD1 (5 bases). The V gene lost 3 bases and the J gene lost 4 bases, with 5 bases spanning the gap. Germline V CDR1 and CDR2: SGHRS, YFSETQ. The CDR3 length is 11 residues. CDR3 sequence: CASSSGYEQYF. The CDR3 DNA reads TGCGCCAGCAGCTCAGGGTACGAGCAGTACTTC. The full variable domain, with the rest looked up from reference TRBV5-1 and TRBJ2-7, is KAGVTQTPRYLIKTRGQQVTLSCSPISGHRSVSWYQQTPGQGLQFLFEYFSETQRNKGNFPGRFSGRQFSNSRSEMNVSTLELGDSALYLCASSSGYEQYFGPGTRLTVT.

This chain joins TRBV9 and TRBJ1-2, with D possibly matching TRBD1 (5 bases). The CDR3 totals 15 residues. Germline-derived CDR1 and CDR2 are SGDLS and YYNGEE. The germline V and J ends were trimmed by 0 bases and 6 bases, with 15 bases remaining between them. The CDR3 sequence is CASSVADGKGDGYTF. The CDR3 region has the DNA TGTGCCAGCAGCGTAGCCGATGGGAAAGGGGATGGCTACACCTTC.

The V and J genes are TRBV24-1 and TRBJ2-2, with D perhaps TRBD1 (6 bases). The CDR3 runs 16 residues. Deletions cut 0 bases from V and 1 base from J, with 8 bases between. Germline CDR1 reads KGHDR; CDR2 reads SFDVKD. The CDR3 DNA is TGTGCCACCAGTGATTTGCAGGACAGGAACACCGGGGAGCTGTTTTTT. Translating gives CATSDLQDRNTGELFF.